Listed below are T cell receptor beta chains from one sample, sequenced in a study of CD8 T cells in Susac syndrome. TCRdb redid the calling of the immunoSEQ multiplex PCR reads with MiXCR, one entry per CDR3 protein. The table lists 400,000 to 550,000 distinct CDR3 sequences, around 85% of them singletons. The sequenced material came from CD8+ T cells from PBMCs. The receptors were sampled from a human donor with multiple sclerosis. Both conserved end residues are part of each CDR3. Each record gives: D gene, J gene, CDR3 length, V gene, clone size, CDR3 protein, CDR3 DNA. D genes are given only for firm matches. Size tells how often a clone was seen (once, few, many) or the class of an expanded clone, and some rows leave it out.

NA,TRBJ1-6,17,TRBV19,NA,CASSTGSQSSYNSPLHF,TGTGCCAGTAGTACAGGATCTCAAAGCTCCTATAATTCACCCCTCCACTTT
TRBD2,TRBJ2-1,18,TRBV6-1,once,CASSEAGLAGGYGNEQFF,TGTGCCAGCAGTGAAGCGGGACTAGCGGGAGGGTATGGCAATGAGCAGTTCTTC
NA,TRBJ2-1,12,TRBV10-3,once,CATSDSTDEQFF,TGTGCCACCTCGGACAGTACGGATGAGCAGTTCTTC
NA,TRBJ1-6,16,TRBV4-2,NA,CASSRALGSYNSPLHF,TGTGCCAGCAGCCGCGCCTTAGGCTCCTATAATTCACCCCTCCACTTT
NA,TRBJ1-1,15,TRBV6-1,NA,CASSELYREPPEAFF,TGTGCCAGCAGTGAATTGTATAGGGAGCCACCTGAAGCTTTCTTT
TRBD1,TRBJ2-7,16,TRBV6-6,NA,CASSYPGTQGAYEQYF,TGTGCCAGCAGTTACCCCGGGACACAGGGGGCCTACGAGCAGTACTTC
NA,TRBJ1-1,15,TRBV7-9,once,CASSLARVFEGEAFF,TGTGCCAGCAGCTTAGCGCGAGTGTTTGAGGGGGAAGCTTTCTTT
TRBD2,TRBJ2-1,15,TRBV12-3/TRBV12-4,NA,CASSLSASGINEQFF,TGTGCCAGCAGTTTGTCGGCTAGCGGGATCAATGAGCAGTTCTTC
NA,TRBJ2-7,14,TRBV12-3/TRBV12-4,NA,CASSLHRETYEQYF,TGTGCCAGCAGTTTACACAGGGAAACCTACGAGCAGTACTTC
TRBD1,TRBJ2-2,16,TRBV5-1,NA,CASSLTGTGGTGELFF,TGCGCCAGCAGCTTAACCGGGACAGGGGGCACCGGGGAGCTGTTTTTT
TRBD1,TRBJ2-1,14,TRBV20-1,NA,CSAREGGGPGEQFF,TGCAGTGCTAGAGAAGGGGGCGGACCAGGAGAGCAGTTCTTC
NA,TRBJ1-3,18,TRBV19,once,CASSQGARQRTGRNTIYF,TGTGCCAGTAGTCAAGGAGCCCGGCAGAGGACGGGTAGAAACACCATATATTTT
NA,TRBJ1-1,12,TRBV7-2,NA,CASSLGPEVAFF,TGTGCCAGCAGCTTAGGCCCGGAGGTGGCTTTCTTT
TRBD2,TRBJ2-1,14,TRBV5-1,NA,CASSWGSGANEQFF,TGCGCCAGCAGCTGGGGAAGCGGGGCCAATGAGCAGTTCTTC
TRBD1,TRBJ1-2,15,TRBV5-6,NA,CASRLGTDLNYGYTF,TGTGCCAGCAGGTTGGGGACAGACTTGAACTATGGCTACACCTTC
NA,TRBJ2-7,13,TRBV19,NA,CASSIDRTYEQYF,TGTGCCAGTAGTATTGACAGGACCTACGAGCAGTACTTC
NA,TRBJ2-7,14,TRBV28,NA,CASSPRLRDYEQYF,TGTGCCAGCAGTCCCCGACTAAGAGACTACGAGCAGTACTTC
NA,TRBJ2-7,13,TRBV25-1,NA,CASSEGIAYEQYF,TGTGCCAGCAGTGAAGGCATTGCCTACGAGCAGTACTTC
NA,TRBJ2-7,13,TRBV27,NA,CASSPSVAYEQYF,TGTGCCAGCAGTCCGAGCGTTGCCTACGAGCAGTACTTC
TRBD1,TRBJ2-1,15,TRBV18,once,CASSPPGTGPLEQFF,TGTGCCAGCTCACCACCGGGGACAGGGCCATTGGAGCAGTTCTTC
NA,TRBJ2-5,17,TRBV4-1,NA,CASSQGLAWQGQETQYF,TGCGCCAGCAGCCAAGGGCTAGCATGGCAGGGTCAAGAGACCCAGTACTTC
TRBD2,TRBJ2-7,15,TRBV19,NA,CASSIGGDYQYEQYF,TGTGCCAGTAGTATAGGAGGGGACTACCAATACGAGCAGTACTTC
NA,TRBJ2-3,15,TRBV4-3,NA,CASSQVARASDTQYF,TGCGCCAGCAGCCAAGTGGCCAGGGCCTCAGATACGCAGTATTTT
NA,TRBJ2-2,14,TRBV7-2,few,CASSLMLGYGELFF,TGTGCCAGCAGCTTAATGTTAGGGTACGGGGAGCTGTTTTTT
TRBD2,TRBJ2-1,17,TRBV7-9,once,CASSLTELAGPYNEQFF,TGTGCCAGCAGCTTAACCGAACTAGCGGGCCCCTACAATGAGCAGTTCTTC
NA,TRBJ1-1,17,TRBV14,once,CASSQGVGGGMNTEAFF,TGTGCCAGCAGCCAGGGAGTCGGGGGAGGGATGAACACTGAAGCTTTCTTT